This TCR beta chain was documented in a study of siplizumab effects on memory and regulatory T cells. Study results and caveats: Under siplizumab, an average about 70% of mappable alloreactive CD4+ clones were Treg-derived, compared with 25% to 30% in controls.

Germline CDR1 SGHRS, CDR2 YFSETQ. This CDR3 has 15 amino acids. J was trimmed by 5 bases and V by 3 bases; bases with no gene match: 7. The repertoire was sequenced with immunoSEQ multiplex PCR; TCRdb's copy has only in-frame clones and lacks some. The sample holds 80,000 to 130,000 clones; roughly 94% are singletons and the top ten take about 0.6%. On this clone: As yet, its antigen is unknown.

V and J are TRBV5-1 and TRBJ1-4; 7 bases map to TRBD1. The sample consisted of Tregs sorted from blood. This receptor was obtained from a human donor in good health. In nucleotides, the CDR3 is TGCGCCAGCAGCTCCTCTCGACAGGGAAATGAAAAACTGTTTTTT. It encodes CASSSSRQGNEKLFF.